This T cell receptor (beta chain) was sequenced during a study of cytomegalovirus exposure and HLA in healthy donors. Study-wide findings and caveats: Because they were indistinguishable, some V segments, including TRBV6-2 and TRBV6-3, were excluded. Highest at DRB1 and lowest at HLA-C, TCR association rates differed among HLA loci in a later analysis.

The CDR3 totals 14 residues. V dropped 4 bases and J dropped 8; count of bases not matched to a gene: 7. From germline, CDR1 is SEHNR and CDR2 FQNEAQ (reference sequence). A word on this clone: Antigen specificity is unknown.

60 Vbeta and 13 Jbeta primers were used in PCR. Using immunoSEQ multiplex PCR, the repertoire was profiled, and TCRdb retains in-frame clones only, with some absent. Of 60,000 to 65,000 clones listed, roughly 71% are singletons. The clonotype comes from a man aged 50-60 years in good health and CMV-seropositive. This chain connects TRBV7-9 to TRBJ1-4; 7 nucleotides line up with TRBD1. Sequences were obtained from PBMCs. CDR3 coding DNA: TGTGCCAGCAGCTCCCGACAGGGAGGAGAAAAACTGTTTTTT. This codes for CASSSRQGGEKLFF.